This T cell receptor (beta chain) derives from a study of T cell responses to AZD1222 COVID-19 vaccine (TCRdb year 2021). Study-wide context: AZD1222 recipients whose second dose came at about 4 weeks and those whose second dose came at about 12 weeks were combined into one group, since spike-specific TCR depth and breadth did not differ between the two schedules. TCR sequencing was performed for some 250 trial participants, of whom around 210 were given two doses of AZD1222 and around 25 were given two doses of MenACWY control vaccine. Trial participants were enrolled into age subgroups of 18-55, 56-69 and 70-plus years, which contained approximately 150, 28 and 58 TCR-sequenced participants, respectively. The investigation overall reported the following: Vaccine-associated CD4 TCRs spanned the whole spike protein, with dominant responses in regions 160-218 and 743-854. Nearly half of unique spike-specific TCRs reportedly recognized epitopes outside regions mutated in the B.1.351 and B.1.1.7 variants. Conclusions about previously exposed vaccinees are limited, since just 5 to 7 AZD1222 recipients were seropositive for SARS-CoV-2 at baseline. In the small 56-69-year group, the increase in depth fell short of significance, most likely because of low power. Participants were mostly white British and included more females than males, and it was suggested by the authors that clonal diversity may have been underestimated. A significant rise in spike-specific TCR breadth and depth was observed after two AZD1222 doses relative to day 0 and relative to MenACWY recipients. Because no samples from the day 14 peak response were available, repertoires could be characterized only after the peak T cell response.

Including cysteine and phenylalanine, the CDR3 has 15 amino acids. CDR3 DNA only is kept here, 45 bases in frame from base 1. CDR1 and CDR2, looked up from the germline V gene, are SGDLS and YYNGEE. The germline V end is reduced by 0 bases and the J end by 3 bases; junction bases left unmatched: 3. The CDR3 regions of human TCRbeta chains were analyzed by immunosequencing. The source study handled its data this way. Repertoire TCRs were checked for matches against a reference library of SARS-CoV-2-specific TCRs that had been generated using the MIRA antigen-specificity platform. Breadth meant the fraction of unique TCRs that were SARS-CoV-2-associated, whereas depth meant the fraction of total T cells that were SARS-CoV-2-associated. Using the MIRA data, each spike-specific TCR was assigned both to the spike region to which the TCR was reactive and to a CD4 or CD8 class. Log10-transformed breadth and depth values were compared by one-way ANOVA with Sidak's multiple comparisons tests. Here the immuneACCESS table is served through TCRdb, limited to in-frame sequences with V and J called. Missing clones are a known gap in these copies; in checked studies unresolved V genes cover under half, and the rest lacks a known reason. That table gives V, J and clone size, and the DNA gave D and trimming. The sample contains some 130,000 clones, about nine tenths of them found a single time. The top ten hold 6.9% of the sample.

Interpreted using the paper, the time point label stands for: baseline before first vaccination. Samples from vaccinated people were obtained from the UK trials COV001 and COV002, which included a single-blind randomized controlled phase 2/3 trial of AZD1222 (ChAdOx1 nCoV-19) in healthy adults. For TCRbeta chain sequencing, PBMC samples from trial participants were taken at day 0 and at day 28 after the second dose. A note on this clone: There is no known antigen for this receptor. No base qualities exist here, and no much larger clone lies one base off it.

Recombination connected TRBV9 to TRBJ2-1, with TRBD1 identical over 7 junction bases. Sequenced here: peripheral blood, sampled on day 0 of AZD1222 vaccination. This clonotype was sampled from an adult in good health. Here is the DNA: TGTGCCAGCAGCGTAGGAGGGGGCAACTACAATGAGCAGTTCTTC. Its protein is CASSVGGGNYNEQFF.